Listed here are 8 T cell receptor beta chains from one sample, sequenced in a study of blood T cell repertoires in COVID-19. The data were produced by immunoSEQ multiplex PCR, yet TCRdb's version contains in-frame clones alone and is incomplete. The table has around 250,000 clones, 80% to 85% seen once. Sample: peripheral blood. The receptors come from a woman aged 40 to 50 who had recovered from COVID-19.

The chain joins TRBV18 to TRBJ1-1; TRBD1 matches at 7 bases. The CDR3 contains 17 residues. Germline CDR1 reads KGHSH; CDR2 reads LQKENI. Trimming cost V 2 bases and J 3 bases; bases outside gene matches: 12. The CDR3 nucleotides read TGTGCCAGCTCACCAGCCGAGACAGGGTATGGTCACACTGAAGCTTTCTTT. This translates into CASSPAETGYGHTEAFF.

CDR3 loop: CASSRAGRGTDTQYF. The CDR3 DNA reads TGTGCCAGCAGCAGAGCGGGGAGAGGAACAGATACGCAGTATTTT. This chain connects TRBV27 to TRBJ2-3, with 7 bases that match TRBD2. Germline lookup yields CDR1 MNHEY and CDR2 SMNVEV (reference sequence). CDR3 size: 15 residues. Trimming cost V 6 bases and J 3 bases; bases outside gene matches: 9.

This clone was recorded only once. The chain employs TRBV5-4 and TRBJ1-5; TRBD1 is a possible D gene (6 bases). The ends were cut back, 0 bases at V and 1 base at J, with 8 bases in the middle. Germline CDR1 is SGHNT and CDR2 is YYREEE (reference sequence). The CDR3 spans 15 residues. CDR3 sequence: CASSLDRESNQPQHF. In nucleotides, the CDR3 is TGTGCCAGCAGCTTGGACAGGGAGAGCAATCAGCCCCAGCATTTT.

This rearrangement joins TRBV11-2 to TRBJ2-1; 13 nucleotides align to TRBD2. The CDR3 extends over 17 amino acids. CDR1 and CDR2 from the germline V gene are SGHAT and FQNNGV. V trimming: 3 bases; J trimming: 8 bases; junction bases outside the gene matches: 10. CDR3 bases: TGTGCCAGCAGCTTGACGAAAACTAGCGGGGGGGCCTATGAGCAGTTCTTC. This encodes CASSLTKTSGGAYEQFF.

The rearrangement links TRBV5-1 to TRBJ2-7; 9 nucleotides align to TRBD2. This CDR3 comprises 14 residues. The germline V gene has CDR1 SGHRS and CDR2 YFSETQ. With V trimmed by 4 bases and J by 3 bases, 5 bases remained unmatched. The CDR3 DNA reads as TGCGCCAGCAGCCTGCGGGAGGGGGGCTACGAGCAGTACTTC. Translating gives CASSLREGGYEQYF. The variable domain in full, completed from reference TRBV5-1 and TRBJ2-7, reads KAGVTQTPRYLIKTRGQQVTLSCSPISGHRSVSWYQQTPGQGLQFLFEYFSETQRNKGNFPGRFSGRQFSNSRSEMNVSTLELGDSALYLCASSLREGGYEQYFGPGTRLTVT.

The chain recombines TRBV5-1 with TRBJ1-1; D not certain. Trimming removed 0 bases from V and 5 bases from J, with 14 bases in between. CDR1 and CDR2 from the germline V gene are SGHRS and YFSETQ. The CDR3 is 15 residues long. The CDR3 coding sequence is TGCGCCAGCAGCTTGGCAACCCAGCGGCTGACTGAAGCTTTCTTT. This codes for CASSLATQRLTEAFF.

CDR3 DNA: TGTGCCAGCAGCGTAGGCCTGCCGGGGGGCTACAATGAGCAGTTCTTC. Translating gives CASSVGLPGGYNEQFF. The chain recombines TRBV9 with TRBJ2-1; 7 bases are a match to TRBD2. Germline V gene sequence: CDR1 SGDLS, CDR2 YYNGEE. The CDR3 totals 16 residues. Trimming took 0 bases from V and 3 from J; bases not matched to a gene: 6. The variable domain in full, completed from reference TRBV9 and TRBJ2-1, reads DSGVTQTPKHLITATGQRVTLRCSPRSGDLSVYWYQQSLDQGLQFLIQYYNGEERAKGNILERFSAQQFPDLHSELNLSSLELGDSALYFCASSVGLPGGYNEQFFGPGTRLTVL.

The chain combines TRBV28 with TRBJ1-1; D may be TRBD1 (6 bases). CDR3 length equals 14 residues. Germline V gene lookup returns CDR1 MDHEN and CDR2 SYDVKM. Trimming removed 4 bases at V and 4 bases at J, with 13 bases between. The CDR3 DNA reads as TGTGCCAGCAGTTCACAGGGATGGGGCACTGAAGCTTTCTTT. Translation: CASSSQGWGTEAFF.